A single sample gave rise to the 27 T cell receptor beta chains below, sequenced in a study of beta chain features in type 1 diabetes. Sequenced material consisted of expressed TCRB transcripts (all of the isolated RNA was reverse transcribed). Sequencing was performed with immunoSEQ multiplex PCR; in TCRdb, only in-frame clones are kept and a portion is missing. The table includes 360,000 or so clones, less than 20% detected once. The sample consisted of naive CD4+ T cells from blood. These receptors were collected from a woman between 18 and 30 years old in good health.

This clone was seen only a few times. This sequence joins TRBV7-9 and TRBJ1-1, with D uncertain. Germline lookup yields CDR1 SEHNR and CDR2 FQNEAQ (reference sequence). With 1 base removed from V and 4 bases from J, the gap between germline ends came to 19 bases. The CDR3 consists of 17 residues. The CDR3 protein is CASSLGVMGPLGTEAFF. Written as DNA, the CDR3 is TGTGCCAGCAGCTTAGGGGTTATGGGCCCCCTGGGCACTGAAGCTTTCTTT.

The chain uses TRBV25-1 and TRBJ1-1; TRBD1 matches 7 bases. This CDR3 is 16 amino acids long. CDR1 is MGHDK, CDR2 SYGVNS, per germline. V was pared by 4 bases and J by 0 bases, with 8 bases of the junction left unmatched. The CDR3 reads CASSGPSTGLNTEAFF. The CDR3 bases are TGTGCCAGCAGTGGACCATCGACAGGGTTGAACACTGAAGCTTTCTTT. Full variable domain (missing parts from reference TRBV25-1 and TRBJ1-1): EADIYQTPRYLVIGTGKKITLECSQTMGHDKMYWYQQDPGMELHLIHYSYGVNSTEKGDLSSESTVSRIRTEHFPLTLESARPSHTSQYLCASSGPSTGLNTEAFFGQGTRLTVV.

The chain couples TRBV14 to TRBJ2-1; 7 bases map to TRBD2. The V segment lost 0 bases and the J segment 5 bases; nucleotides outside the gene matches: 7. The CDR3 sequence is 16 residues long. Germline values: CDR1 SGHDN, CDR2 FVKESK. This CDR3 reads CASSQDSGLGNNEQFF. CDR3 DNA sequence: TGTGCCAGCAGCCAAGACAGCGGACTAGGGAACAATGAGCAGTTCTTC.

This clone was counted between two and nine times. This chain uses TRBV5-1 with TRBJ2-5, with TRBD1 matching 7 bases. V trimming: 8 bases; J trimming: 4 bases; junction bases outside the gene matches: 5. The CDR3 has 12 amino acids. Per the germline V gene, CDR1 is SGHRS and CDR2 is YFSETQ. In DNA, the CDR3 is TGCGCCAGTCGTTACAGGGGAGAGACCCAGTACTTC. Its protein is CASRYRGETQYF.

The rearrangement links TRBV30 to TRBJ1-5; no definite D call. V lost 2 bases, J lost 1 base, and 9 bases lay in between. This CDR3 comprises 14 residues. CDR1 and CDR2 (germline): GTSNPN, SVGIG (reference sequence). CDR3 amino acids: CAWSPRGSNQPQHF. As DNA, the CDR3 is TGTGCCTGGAGTCCCAGAGGGAGCAATCAGCCCCAGCATTTT.

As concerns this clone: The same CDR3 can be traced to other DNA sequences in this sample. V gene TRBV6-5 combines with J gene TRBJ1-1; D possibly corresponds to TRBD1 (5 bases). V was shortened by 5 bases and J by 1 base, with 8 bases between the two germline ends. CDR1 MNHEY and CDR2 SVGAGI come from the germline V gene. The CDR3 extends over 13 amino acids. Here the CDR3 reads CASSRTGNTEAFF. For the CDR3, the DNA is TGTGCCAGCAGTCGAACAGGGAACACTGAAGCTTTCTTT.

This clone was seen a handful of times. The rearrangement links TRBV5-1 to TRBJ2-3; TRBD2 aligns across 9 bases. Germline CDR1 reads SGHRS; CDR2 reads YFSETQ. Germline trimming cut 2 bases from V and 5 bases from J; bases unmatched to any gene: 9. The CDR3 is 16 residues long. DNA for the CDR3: TGCGCCAGCAGCTTAGGGACTAGCAACTCGGGAGATACGCAGTATTTT. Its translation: CASSLGTSNSGDTQYF.

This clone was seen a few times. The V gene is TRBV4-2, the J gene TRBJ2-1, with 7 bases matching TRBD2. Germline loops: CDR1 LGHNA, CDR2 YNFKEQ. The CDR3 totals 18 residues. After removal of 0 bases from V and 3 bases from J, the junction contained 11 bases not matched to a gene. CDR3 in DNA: TGTGCCAGCAGCCAAGATAGGAGGGTGGAGCGGGGCTACAATGAGCAGTTCTTC. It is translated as CASSQDRRVERGYNEQFF.

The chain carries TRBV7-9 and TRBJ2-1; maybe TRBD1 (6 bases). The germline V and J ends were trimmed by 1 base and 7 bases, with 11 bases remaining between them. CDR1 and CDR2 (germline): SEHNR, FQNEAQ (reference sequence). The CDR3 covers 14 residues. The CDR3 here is CASSLGGHLNEQFF. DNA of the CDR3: TGTGCCAGCAGCTTAGGGGGGCACTTAAATGAGCAGTTCTTC.

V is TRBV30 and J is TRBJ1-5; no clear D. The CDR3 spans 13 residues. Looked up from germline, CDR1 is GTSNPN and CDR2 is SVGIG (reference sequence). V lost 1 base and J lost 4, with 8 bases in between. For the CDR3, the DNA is TGTGCCTGGAGTGGTCGGGATAATCAGCCCCAGCATTTT. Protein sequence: CAWSGRDNQPQHF.

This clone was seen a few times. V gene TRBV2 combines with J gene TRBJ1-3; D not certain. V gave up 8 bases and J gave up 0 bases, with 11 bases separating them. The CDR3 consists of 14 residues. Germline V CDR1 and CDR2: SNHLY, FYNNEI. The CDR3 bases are TGTGCCAGCCGTTTACAGAGCTCTGGAAACACCATATATTTT. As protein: CASRLQSSGNTIYF.

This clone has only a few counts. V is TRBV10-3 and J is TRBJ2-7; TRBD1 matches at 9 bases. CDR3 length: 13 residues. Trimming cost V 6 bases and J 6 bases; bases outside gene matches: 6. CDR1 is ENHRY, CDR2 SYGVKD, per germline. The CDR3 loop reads CAIRPGQGFEQYF. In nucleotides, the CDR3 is TGTGCCATCAGGCCGGGACAGGGTTTCGAGCAGTACTTC.

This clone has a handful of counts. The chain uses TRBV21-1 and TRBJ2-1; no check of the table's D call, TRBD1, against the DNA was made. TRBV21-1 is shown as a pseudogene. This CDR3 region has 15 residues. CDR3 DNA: TGTGCCAGCAGCCCTCGTAGGACAGTCTACAATGAGCAGTTCTTC. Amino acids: CASSPRRTVYNEQFF.

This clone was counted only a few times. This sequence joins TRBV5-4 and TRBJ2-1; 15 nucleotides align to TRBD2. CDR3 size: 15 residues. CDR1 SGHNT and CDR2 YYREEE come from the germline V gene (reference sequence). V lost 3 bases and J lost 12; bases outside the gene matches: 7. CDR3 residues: CASSSGLAGGERQFF. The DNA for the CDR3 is TGTGCCAGCAGCTCCGGACTAGCGGGAGGGGAAAGGCAGTTCTTC.

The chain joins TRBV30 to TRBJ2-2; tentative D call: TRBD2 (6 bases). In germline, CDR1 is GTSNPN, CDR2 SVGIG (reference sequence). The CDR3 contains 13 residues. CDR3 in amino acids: CAMTRLGTGELFF. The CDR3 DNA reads TGTGCTATGACTAGACTGGGCACCGGGGAGCTGTTTTTT.

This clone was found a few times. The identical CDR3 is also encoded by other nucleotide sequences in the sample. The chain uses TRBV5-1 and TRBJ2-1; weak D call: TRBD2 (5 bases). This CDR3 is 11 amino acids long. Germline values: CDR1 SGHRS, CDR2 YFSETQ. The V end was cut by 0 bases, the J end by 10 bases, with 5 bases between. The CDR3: CASSLAGEQFF. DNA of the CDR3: TGCGCCAGCAGCTTGGCGGGGGAGCAGTTCTTC.

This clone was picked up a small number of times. CDR3 protein: CASSSLAGPSVETQYF. In DNA form, the CDR3 reads TGTGCCAGCAGCTCACTAGCGGGGCCCTCCGTGGAGACCCAGTACTTC. The chain uses TRBV5-4 and TRBJ2-5; TRBD2 aligns across 10 bases. Germline values: CDR1 SGHNT, CDR2 YYREEE (reference sequence). There are 16 residues in the CDR3. V dropped 3 bases and J dropped 5; count of bases not matched to a gene: 10.

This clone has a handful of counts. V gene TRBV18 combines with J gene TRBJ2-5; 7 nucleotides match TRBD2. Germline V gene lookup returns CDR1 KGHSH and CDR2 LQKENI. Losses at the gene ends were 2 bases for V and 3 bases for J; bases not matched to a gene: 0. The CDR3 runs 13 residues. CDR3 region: CASSPGREETQYF. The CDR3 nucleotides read TGTGCCAGCTCACCAGGGAGGGAAGAGACCCAGTACTTC.

This CDR3 is CASTGTGMADTQYF. Here the CDR3 DNA reads TGTGCCTCAACCGGGACAGGGATGGCAGATACGCAGTATTTT. The chain recombines TRBV10-3 with TRBJ2-3, with TRBD1 identical over 9 bases. The CDR3 sequence is 14 residues long. CDR1 and CDR2 (germline): ENHRY, SYGVKD. V trimming: 11 bases; J trimming: 4 bases; junction bases outside the gene matches: 10.

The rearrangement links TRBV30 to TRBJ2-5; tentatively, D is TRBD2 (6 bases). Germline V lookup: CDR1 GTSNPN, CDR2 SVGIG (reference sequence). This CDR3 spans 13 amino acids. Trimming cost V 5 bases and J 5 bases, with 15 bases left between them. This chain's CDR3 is CAWGRIPPETQYF. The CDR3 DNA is TGTGCCTGGGGGAGGATTCCGCCGGAGACCCAGTACTTC.

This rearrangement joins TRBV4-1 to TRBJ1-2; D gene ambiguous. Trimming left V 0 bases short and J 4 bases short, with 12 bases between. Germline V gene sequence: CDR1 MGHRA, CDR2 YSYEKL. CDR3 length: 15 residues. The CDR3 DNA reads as TGCGCCAGCAGCCAAGAGGTCGCGCTGAGCTATGGCTACACCTTC. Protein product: CASSQEVALSYGYTF.

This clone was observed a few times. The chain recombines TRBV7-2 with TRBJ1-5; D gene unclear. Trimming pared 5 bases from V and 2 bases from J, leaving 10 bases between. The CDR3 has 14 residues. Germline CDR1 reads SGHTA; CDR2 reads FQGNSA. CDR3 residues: CASSQVSGNQPQHF. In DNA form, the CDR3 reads TGTGCCAGCAGCCAGGTATCGGGCAATCAGCCCCAGCATTTT.

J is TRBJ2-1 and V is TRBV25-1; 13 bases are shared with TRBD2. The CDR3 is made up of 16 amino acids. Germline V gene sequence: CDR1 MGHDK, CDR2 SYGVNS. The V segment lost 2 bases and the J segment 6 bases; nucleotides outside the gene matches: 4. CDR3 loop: CASSERLAGGLNEQFF. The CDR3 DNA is TGTGCCAGCAGTGAACGACTAGCGGGAGGCCTCAATGAGCAGTTCTTC. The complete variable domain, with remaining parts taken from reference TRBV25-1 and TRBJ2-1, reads EADIYQTPRYLVIGTGKKITLECSQTMGHDKMYWYQQDPGMELHLIHYSYGVNSTEKGDLSSESTVSRIRTEHFPLTLESARPSHTSQYLCASSERLAGGLNEQFFGPGTRLTVL.

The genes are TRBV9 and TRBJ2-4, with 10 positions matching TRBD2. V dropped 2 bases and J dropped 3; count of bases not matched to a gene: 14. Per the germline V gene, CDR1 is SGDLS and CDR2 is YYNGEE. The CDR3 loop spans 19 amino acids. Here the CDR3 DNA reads TGTGCCAGCAGCGTGGGTGAATGGAGACTAGCGGGCCACAAAAACATTCAGTACTTC. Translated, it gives CASSVGEWRLAGHKNIQYF.

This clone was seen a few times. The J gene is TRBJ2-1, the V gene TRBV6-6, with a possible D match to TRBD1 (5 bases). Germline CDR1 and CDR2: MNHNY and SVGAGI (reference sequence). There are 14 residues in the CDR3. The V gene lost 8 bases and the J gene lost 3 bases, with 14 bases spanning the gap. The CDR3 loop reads CASSRQGDYNEQFF. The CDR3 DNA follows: TGTGCCAGCTCTCGGCAGGGTGACTACAATGAGCAGTTCTTC.

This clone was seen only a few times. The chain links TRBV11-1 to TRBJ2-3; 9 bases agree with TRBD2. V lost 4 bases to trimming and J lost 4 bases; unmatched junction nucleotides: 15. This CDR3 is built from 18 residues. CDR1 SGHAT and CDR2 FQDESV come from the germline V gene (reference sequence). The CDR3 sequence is CASSSTPGQAGGPDTQYF. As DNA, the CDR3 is TGTGCCAGCAGCTCCACCCCTGGTCAAGCGGGAGGACCAGATACGCAGTATTTT. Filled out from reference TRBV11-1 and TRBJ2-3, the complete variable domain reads EAEVAQSPRYKITEKSQAVAFWCDPISGHATLYWYRQILGQGPELLVQFQDESVVDDSQLPKDRFSAERLKGVDSTLKIQPAELGDSAMYLCASSSTPGQAGGPDTQYFGPGTRLTVL.

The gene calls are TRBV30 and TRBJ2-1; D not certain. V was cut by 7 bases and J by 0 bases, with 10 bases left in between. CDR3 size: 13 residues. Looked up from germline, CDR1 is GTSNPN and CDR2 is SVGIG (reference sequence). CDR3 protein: CASRRSSYNEQFF. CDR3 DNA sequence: TGTGCCTCCCGTCGGAGCTCCTACAATGAGCAGTTCTTC.